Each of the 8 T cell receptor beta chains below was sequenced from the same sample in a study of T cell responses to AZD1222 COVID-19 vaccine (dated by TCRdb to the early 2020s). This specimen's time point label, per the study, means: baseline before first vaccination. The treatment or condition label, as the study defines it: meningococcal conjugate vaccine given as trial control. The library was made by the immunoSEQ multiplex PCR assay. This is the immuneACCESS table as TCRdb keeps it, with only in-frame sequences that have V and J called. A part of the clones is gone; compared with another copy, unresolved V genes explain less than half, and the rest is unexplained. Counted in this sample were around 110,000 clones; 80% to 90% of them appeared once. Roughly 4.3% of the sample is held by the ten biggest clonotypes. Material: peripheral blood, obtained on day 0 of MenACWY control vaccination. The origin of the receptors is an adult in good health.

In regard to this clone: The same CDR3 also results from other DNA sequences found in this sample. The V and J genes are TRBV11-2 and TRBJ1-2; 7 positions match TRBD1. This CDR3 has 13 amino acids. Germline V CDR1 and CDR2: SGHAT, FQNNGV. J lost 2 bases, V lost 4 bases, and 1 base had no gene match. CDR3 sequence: CASSSGQNYGYTF. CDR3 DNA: TGTGCCAGCAGCTCGGGACAGAACTATGGCTACACCTTC.

CDR3 region: CASSLVFGNTEAFF. CDR3 nucleotides: TGTGCCAGCAGCTTAGTTTTCGGGAACACTGAAGCTTTCTTT. The chain joins TRBV7-2 to TRBJ1-1; no definite D call. Trimming pared 1 base from V and 1 base from J, leaving 7 bases between. The CDR3 consists of 14 residues. From germline, CDR1 is SGHTA and CDR2 FQGNSA.

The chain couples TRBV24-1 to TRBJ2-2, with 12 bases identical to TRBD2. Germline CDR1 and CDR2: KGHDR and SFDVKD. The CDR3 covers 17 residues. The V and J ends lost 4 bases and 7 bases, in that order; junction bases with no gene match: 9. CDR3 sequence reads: CATSDPGLAGFGGELFF. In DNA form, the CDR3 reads TGTGCCACCAGTGACCCCGGACTAGCGGGGTTTGGCGGGGAGCTGTTTTTT.

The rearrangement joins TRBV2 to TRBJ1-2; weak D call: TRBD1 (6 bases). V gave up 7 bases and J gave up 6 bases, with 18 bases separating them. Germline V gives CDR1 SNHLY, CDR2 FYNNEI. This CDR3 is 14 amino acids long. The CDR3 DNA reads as TGTGCCAGCACCTCTCAGAGGGGGGCGAATGGCTACACCTTC. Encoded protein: CASTSQRGANGYTF.

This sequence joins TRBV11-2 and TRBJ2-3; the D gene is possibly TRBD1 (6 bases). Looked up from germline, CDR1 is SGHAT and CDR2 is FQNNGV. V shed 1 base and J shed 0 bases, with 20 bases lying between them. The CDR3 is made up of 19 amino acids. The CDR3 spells CASSLGAGDTYYSTDTQYF. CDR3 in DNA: TGTGCCAGCAGCTTAGGGGCAGGGGACACTTATTATAGCACAGATACGCAGTATTTT.

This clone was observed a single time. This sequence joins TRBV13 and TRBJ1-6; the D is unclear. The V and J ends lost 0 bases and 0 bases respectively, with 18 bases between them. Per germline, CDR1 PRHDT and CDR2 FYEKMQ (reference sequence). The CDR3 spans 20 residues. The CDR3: CASSLGSQPNFYSYNSPLHF. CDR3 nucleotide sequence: TGTGCCAGCAGCTTAGGCAGCCAGCCAAACTTCTACTCCTATAATTCACCCCTCCACTTT.

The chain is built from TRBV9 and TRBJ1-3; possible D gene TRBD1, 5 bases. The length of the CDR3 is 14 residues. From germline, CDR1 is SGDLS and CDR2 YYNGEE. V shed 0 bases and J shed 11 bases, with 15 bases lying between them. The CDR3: CASSVGDGPRAIYF. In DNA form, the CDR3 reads TGTGCCAGCAGCGTAGGGGACGGCCCCCGGGCCATATATTTT.

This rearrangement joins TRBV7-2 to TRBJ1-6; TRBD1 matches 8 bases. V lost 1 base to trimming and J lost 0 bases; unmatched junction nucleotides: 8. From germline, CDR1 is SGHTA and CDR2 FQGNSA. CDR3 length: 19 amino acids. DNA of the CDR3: TGTGCCAGCAGCTTAGTCAGGGGGCAAGGGAGCTCCTATAATTCACCCCTCCACTTT. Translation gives CASSLVRGQGSSYNSPLHF.